This T cell receptor beta chain was observed in a study of T cells in women clearing cervical HPV infection. Measured with immunoSEQ multiplex PCR; TCRdb has only the in-frame clones, and not every one. This sample lists around 33,000 clones; its ten largest clones have 3% to 4%. Notes on this clone: The observed sequence ends 3 residues before the CDR3 terminus, with the missing tail filled in from the germline J gene.

This CDR3 comprises 17 residues. Trimming took off 5 bases at V and 2 bases at J, with 22 bases between the two ends. The germline CDR1 and CDR2 sequences are LNHDA and SQIVND (reference sequence). The chain recombines TRBV19 with TRBJ2-7; TRBD1 might be the D (6 bases). The specimen was blood buffy coat. The source of this sequence is a woman aged 18-70 years with a cervical HPV16 infection that either progressed to CIN3+ or cleared (not recorded which). The CDR3: CASSHPSQGLPTYEQYF. The part of the CDR3 DNA that was read is TGTGCCAGTAGTCACCCGAGTCAGGGGCTACCAACCTACGAG. The full variable domain, its missing parts supplied by reference TRBV19 and TRBJ2-7, is DGGITQSPKYLFRKEGQNVTLSCEQNLNHDAMYWYRQDPGQGLRLIYYSQIVNDFQKGDIAEGYSVSREKKESFPLTVTSAQKNPTAFYLCASSHPSQGLPTYEQYFGPGTRLTVT.